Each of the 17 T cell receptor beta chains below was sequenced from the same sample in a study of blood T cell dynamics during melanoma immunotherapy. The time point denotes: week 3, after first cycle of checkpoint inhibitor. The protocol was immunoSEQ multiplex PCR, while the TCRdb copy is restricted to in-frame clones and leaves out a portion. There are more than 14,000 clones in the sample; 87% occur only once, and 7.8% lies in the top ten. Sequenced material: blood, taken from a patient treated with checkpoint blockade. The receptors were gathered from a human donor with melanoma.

In nucleotides, the CDR3 is TGTGCCAGCAGTGACGGGAGGGCCTGGGACGAGCAGTACTTC. It codes for CASSDGRAWDEQYF. The chain has TRBV6-1 and TRBJ2-7; 8 bases are shared with TRBD2. V lost 3 bases, J lost 5 bases, and 6 bases stayed unmatched. CDR1 is MNHNS, CDR2 SASEGT, per germline. The CDR3 has 14 amino acids.

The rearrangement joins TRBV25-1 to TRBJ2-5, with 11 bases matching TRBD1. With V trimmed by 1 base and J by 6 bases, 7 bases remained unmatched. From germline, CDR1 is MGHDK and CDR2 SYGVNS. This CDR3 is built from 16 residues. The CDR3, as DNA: TGTGCCAGCAGTGAATCAGGACAGGGGGCAAAAAAGACCCAGTACTTC. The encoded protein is CASSESGQGAKKTQYF.

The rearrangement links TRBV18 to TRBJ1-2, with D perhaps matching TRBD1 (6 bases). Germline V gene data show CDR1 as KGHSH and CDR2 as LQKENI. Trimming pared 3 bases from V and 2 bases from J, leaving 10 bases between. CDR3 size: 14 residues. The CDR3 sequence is CASSPDSANYGYTF. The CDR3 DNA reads TGTGCCAGCTCACCGGACAGCGCGAACTATGGCTACACCTTC.

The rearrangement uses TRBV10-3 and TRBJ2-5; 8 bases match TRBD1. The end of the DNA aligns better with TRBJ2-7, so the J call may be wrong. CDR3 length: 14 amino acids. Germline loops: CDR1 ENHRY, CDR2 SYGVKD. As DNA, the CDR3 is TGTGCCATCAGGGACGGACAGGGCTCCTACGAGCAGTACTTC. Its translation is CAIRDGQGSYEQYF.

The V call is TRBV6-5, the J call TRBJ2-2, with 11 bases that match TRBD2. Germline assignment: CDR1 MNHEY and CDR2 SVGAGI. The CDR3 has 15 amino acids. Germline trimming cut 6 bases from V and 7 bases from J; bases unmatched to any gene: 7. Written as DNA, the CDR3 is TGTGCCAGCAGCTCGACTAGCGGGACGATCGGGGAGCTGTTTTTT. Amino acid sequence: CASSSTSGTIGELFF.

This CDR3 reads CAWEGGFNQPQHF. In DNA form, the CDR3 reads TGTGCCTGGGAGGGGGGCTTTAATCAGCCCCAGCATTTT. V gene TRBV30 combines with J gene TRBJ1-5, with a tentative D call TRBD1 (6 bases). The ends were cut back, 5 bases at V and 4 bases at J, with 12 bases in the middle. CDR1 GTSNPN and CDR2 SVGIG come from the germline V gene (reference sequence). The CDR3 has 13 amino acids.

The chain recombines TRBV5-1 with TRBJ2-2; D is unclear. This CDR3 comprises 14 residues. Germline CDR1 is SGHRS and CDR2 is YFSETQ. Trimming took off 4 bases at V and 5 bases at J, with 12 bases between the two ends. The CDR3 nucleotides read TGCGCCAGCAGCCCACGGACCCTTACCGGGGAGCTGTTTTTT. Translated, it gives CASSPRTLTGELFF.

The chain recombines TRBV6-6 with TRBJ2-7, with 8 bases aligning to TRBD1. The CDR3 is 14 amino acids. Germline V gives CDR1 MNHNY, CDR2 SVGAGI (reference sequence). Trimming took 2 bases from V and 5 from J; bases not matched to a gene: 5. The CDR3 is CASSYLSGQDEQYF. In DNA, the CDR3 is TGTGCCAGCAGTTACCTCTCGGGACAGGACGAGCAGTACTTC.

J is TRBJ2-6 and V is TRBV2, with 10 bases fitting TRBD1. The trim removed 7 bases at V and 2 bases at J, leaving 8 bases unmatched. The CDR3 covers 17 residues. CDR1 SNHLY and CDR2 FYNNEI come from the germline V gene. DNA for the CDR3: TGTGCCAGCAACGTCAGGACAGGGGGTACTGGGGCCAACGTCCTGACTTTC. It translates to CASNVRTGGTGANVLTF.

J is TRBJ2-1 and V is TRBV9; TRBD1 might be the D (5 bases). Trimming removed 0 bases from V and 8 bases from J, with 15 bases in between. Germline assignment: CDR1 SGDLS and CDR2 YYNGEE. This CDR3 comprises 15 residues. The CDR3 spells CASSVGGPHSDEQFF. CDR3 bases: TGTGCCAGCAGCGTAGGGGGCCCCCACTCGGATGAGCAGTTCTTC.

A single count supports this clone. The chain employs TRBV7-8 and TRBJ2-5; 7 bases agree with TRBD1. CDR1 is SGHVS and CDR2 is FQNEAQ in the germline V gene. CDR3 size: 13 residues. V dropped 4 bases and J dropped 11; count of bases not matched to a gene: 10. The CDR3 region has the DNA TGTGCCAGCAGCTCCTACAGGGGTGGGGAGCAGTACTTC. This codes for CASSSYRGGEQYF.

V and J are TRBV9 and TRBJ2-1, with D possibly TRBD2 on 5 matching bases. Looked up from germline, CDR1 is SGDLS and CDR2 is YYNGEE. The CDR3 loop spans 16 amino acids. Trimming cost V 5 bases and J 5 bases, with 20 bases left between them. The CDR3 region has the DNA TGTGCCAGCAGTGACTATTCTCGCGGAGGTAACAATGAGCAGTTCTTC. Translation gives CASSDYSRGGNNEQFF. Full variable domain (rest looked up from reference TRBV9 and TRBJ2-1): DSGVTQTPKHLITATGQRVTLRCSPRSGDLSVYWYQQSLDQGLQFLIQYYNGEERAKGNILERFSAQQFPDLHSELNLSSLELGDSALYFCASSDYSRGGNNEQFFGPGTRLTVL.

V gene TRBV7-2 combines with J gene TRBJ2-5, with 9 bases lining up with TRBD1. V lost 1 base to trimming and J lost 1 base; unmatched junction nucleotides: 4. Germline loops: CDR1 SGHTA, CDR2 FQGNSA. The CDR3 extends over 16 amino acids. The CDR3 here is CASSLGWTGAQETQYF. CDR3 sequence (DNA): TGTGCCAGCAGCTTAGGATGGACAGGGGCCCAAGAGACCCAGTACTTC.

For the CDR3, the DNA is TGTGCCAGCACCCTGGGTGGGTTGCGCACCGGGGAGCTGTTTTTT. This sequence encodes CASTLGGLRTGELFF. The rearrangement uses TRBV27 and TRBJ2-2, with D unresolved. This CDR3 is built from 15 residues. Germline CDR1 reads MNHEY; CDR2 reads SMNVEV (reference sequence). The germline V and J ends were trimmed by 7 bases and 4 bases, with 16 bases remaining between them.

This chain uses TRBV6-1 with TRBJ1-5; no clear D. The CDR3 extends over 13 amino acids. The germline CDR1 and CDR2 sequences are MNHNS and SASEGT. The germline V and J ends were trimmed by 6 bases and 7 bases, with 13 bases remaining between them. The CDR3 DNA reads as TGTGCCAGCAGCCTTCTCGCTGGCCAGCCCCAGCATTTT. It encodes CASSLLAGQPQHF.

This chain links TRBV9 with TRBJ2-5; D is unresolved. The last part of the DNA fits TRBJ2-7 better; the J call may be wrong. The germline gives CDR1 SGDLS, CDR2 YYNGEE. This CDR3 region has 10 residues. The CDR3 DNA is TGTGCCAGCGGTCGCTACGAGCAGTACTTC. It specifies CASGRYEQYF.

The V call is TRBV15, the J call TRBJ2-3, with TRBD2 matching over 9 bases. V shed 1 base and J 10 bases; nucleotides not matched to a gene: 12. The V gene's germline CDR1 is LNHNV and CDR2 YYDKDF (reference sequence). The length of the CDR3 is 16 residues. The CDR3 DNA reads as TGTGCCACCAGCAGAGGTAGCGGGAGTCTCAACGGGGCGCAGTATTTT. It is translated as CATSRGSGSLNGAQYF.